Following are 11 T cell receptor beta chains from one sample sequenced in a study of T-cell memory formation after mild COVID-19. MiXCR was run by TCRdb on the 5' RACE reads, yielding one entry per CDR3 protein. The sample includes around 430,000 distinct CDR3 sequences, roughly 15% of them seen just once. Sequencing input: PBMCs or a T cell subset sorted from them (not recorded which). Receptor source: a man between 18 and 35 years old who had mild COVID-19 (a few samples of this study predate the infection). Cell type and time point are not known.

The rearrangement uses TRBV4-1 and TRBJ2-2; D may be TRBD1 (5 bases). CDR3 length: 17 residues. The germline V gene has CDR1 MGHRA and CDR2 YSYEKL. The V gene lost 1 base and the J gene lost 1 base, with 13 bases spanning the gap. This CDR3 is CASSQVPLTGNTGELFF. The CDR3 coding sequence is TGCGCCAGCAGCCAAGTTCCCCTCACAGGGAACACCGGGGAGCTGTTTTTT.

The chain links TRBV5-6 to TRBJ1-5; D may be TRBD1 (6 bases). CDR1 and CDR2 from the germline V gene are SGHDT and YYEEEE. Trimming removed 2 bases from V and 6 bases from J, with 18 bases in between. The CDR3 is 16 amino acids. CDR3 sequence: CASSLRARGESQPQHF. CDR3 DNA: TGTGCCAGCAGCTTAAGGGCCAGGGGAGAGAGTCAGCCCCAGCATTTT.

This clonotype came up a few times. The CDR3 DNA follows: TGTGCCACCCTACAGGGGGGCTATGGCTACACCTTC. It specifies CATLQGGYGYTF. The chain links TRBV6-5 to TRBJ1-2, with TRBD1 identical over 8 bases. Germline V CDR1 and CDR2: MNHEY, SVGAGI. This CDR3 comprises 12 residues. With V trimmed by 10 bases and J by 4 bases, 5 bases remained unmatched.

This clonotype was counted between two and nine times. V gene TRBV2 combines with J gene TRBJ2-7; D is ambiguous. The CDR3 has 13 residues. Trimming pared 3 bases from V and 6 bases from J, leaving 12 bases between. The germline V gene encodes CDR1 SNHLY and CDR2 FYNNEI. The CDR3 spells CASSEILNSEQYF. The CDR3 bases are TGTGCCAGCAGTGAGATCCTAAACAGCGAGCAGTACTTC.

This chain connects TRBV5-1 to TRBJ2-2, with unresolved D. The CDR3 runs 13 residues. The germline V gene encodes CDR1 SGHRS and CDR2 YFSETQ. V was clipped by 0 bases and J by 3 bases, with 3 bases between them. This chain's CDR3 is CASSLEYTGELFF. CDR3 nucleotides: TGCGCCAGCAGCTTGGAGTACACCGGGGAGCTGTTTTTT.

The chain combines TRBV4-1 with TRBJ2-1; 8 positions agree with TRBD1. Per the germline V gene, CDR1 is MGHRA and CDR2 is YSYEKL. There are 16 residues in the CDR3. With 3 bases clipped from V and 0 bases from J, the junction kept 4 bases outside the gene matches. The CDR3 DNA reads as TGCGCCAGCAGCCACCGGGACAGGTTCTCCTACAATGAGCAGTTCTTC. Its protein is CASSHRDRFSYNEQFF.

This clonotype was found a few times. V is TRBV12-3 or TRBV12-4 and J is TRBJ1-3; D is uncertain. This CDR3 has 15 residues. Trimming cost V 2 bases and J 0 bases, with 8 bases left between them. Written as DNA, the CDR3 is TGTGCCAGCAGTTTAAGAGGGTTCTCTGGAAACACCATATATTTT. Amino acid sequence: CASSLRGFSGNTIYF.

CDR3 nucleotides: TGTGCCATCAGTGGGACGGAAAAGGACACTGAAGCTTTCTTT. Amino acid sequence: CAISGTEKDTEAFF. V and J are TRBV10-3 and TRBJ1-1, with D uncertain. In germline, CDR1 is ENHRY, CDR2 SYGVKD. The V gene lost 4 bases and the J gene lost 3 bases, with 12 bases spanning the gap. CDR3 length: 14 amino acids.

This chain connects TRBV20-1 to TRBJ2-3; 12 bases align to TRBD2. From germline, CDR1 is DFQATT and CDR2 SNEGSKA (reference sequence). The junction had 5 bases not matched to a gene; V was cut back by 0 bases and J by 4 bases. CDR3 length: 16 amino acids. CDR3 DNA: TGCAGTGCTAGAGATCGGCGACTAGCGGGGGCAGATACGCAGTATTTT. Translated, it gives CSARDRRLAGADTQYF.

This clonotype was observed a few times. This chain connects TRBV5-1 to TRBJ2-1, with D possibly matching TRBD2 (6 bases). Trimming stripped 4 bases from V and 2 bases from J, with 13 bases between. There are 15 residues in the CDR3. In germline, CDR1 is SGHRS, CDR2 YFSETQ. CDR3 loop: CASSPPGDTYNEQFF. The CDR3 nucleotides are TGCGCCAGCAGCCCGCCGGGAGACACCTACAATGAGCAGTTCTTC.

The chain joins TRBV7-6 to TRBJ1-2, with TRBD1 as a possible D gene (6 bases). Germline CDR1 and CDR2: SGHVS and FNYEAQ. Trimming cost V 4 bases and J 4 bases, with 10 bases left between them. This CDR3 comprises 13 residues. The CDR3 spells CASSWEQGYGYTF. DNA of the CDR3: TGTGCCAGCAGCTGGGAACAGGGCTATGGCTACACCTTC. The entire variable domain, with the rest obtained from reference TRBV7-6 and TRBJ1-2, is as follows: GAGVSQSPRYKVTKRGQDVALRCDPISGHVSLYWYRQALGQGPEFLTYFNYEAQQDKSGLPNDRFSAERPEGSISTLTIQRTEQRDSAMYRCASSWEQGYGYTFGSGTRLTVV.